What follows are 27 T cell receptor beta chains derived from one specimen sequenced in a study of blood T cells in healthy people across ages. Using a J-beta primer mix together with a sample-barcoded 5' primer, a second PCR was run for about 7 to 12 cycles. TCRdb re-called the 5' RACE reads through MiXCR, storing one row per CDR3 protein. The sample comprises around 870,000 distinct CDR3 sequences, 25% to 35% of which are singletons, and roughly a sixth rests with the top ten. The sample consisted of blood. The receptor source for this set is a woman aged 80 or over in good health.

This clonotype has just a few counts. The chain employs TRBV7-2 and TRBJ2-5; D gene unclear. Trimming took off 1 base at V and 13 bases at J, with 22 bases between the two ends. The CDR3 consists of 15 residues. CDR1 and CDR2 from the germline V gene are SGHTA and FQGNSA. The DNA for the CDR3 is TGTGCCAGCAGCTTAGATGTCGGCCCGCCTCAGAAGAGGTACTTC. Translating it yields CASSLDVGPPQKRYF. The full variable domain, completed using reference TRBV7-2 and TRBJ2-5, is GAGVSQSPSNKVTEKGKDVELRCDPISGHTALYWYRQSLGQGLEFLIYFQGNSAPDKSGLPSDRFSAERTGGSVSTLTIQRTQQEDSAVYLCASSLDVGPPQKRYFGPGTRLLVL.

This clonotype was detected only a few times. The chain employs TRBV20-1 and TRBJ2-5; TRBD2 agrees at 8 bases. The germline gives CDR1 DFQATT, CDR2 SNEGSKA (reference sequence). V lost 1 base and J lost 0; bases outside the gene matches: 13. The CDR3 loop spans 18 amino acids. The CDR3: CSARGDPTSGGYQETQYF. CDR3 nucleotides: TGCAGTGCTAGAGGCGACCCTACTAGCGGTGGGTACCAAGAGACCCAGTACTTC.

This clonotype was detected ten times or more. The chain carries TRBV7-2 and TRBJ2-4, with D possibly TRBD2 on 7 matching bases. The germline CDR1 and CDR2 sequences are SGHTA and FQGNSA. The CDR3 contains 16 residues. Trimming left V 1 base short and J 7 bases short, with 17 bases between. For the CDR3, the DNA is TGTGCCAGCAGCTTAGGTCAGGGGACTACCTTGAACATTCAGTACTTC. Amino acid sequence: CASSLGQGTTLNIQYF.

This clonotype appeared many times. The gene calls are TRBV2 and TRBJ2-7; 10 nucleotides agree with TRBD1. V was clipped by 6 bases and J by 6 bases; unmatched bases: 8. The CDR3 consists of 14 residues. Germline CDR1 reads SNHLY; CDR2 reads FYNNEI. CDR3 loop: CASRATGGRVEQYF. Here the CDR3 DNA reads TGTGCCAGCAGGGCGACAGGGGGCAGGGTCGAGCAGTACTTC.

The chain links TRBV19 to TRBJ2-6; D is unclear. CDR3 length: 17 amino acids. The germline V and J ends were trimmed by 4 bases and 0 bases, with 13 bases remaining between them. In germline, CDR1 is LNHDA, CDR2 SQIVND (reference sequence). The CDR3 DNA reads TGTGCCAGTAGTACCTTGGTGTCCAACTCTGGGGCCAACGTCCTGACTTTC. Amino acid sequence: CASSTLVSNSGANVLTF.

This clonotype was counted ten times or more. The V gene is TRBV25-1, the J gene TRBJ2-7; perhaps TRBD2 as D (5 bases). The V end was cut by 5 bases, the J end by 4 bases, with 12 bases between. Per germline, CDR1 MGHDK and CDR2 SYGVNS. The CDR3 consists of 13 residues. The chain's CDR3 is CASSSLDSYEQYF. CDR3 sequence (DNA): TGTGCCAGCAGTTCCTTGGACTCTTACGAGCAGTACTTC.

Only one count was recorded for this clonotype. Since the CDR3 does not end with the conserved phenylalanine or tryptophan, this likely comes from a read error. The chain has TRBV12-3 or TRBV12-4 and TRBJ2-3; 10 bases match TRBD1. Trimming removed 5 bases from V and 4 bases from J; junction bases left unmatched: 6. CDR3 length: 15 amino acids. In DNA form, the CDR3 reads TGTGCCAGCAGTAACCGGGACAGGGGCGCAGATACGCAGTATTCT. Protein product: CASSNRDRGADTQYS.

The chain employs TRBV12-3 or TRBV12-4 and TRBJ1-4, with TRBD1 as a possible D gene (5 bases). V was shortened by 2 bases and J by 0 bases, with 13 bases between the two germline ends. This CDR3 has 17 residues. CDR3 DNA: TGTGCCAGCAGTTTAATCGGGAGGGGCTCAACTAATGAAAAACTGTTTTTT. Translation gives CASSLIGRGSTNEKLFF.

The rearrangement joins TRBV5-1 to TRBJ2-3, with 8 bases fitting TRBD1. Germline-derived CDR1 and CDR2 are SGHRS and YFSETQ. The V gene end was trimmed by 0 bases and the J gene end by 2 bases; junction bases not matched to a gene: 11. This CDR3 spans 18 amino acids. The CDR3 DNA follows: TGCGCCAGCAGCTTGGGAGGGGCGGCAGGGGGCATCACAGATACGCAGTATTTT. It encodes CASSLGGAAGGITDTQYF.

Comments on this clonotype: A single base separates this from a much larger clone, so it may be a read error. The rearrangement uses TRBV12-3 or TRBV12-4 and TRBJ1-5; D not certain. CDR3 size: 13 residues. The CDR3 region is CAGSYQGNQPQHF. The CDR3 region has the DNA TGTGCCGGCAGTTATCAAGGGAATCAGCCCCAGCATTTT.

The rearrangement joins TRBV20-1 to TRBJ2-7, with D possibly being TRBD1 or TRBD2 (5 bases each). From germline, CDR1 is DFQATT and CDR2 SNEGSKA (reference sequence). With 3 bases removed from V and 2 bases from J, the gap between germline ends came to 14 bases. CDR3 size: 14 residues. The CDR3 nucleotides are TGCAGTGCTAGGAGGGGTGAAGGGGCCTACGAGCAGTACTTC. It codes for CSARRGEGAYEQYF.

This clonotype was seen more than once but under ten times. The V call is TRBV27, the J call TRBJ1-6, with 7 bases aligning to TRBD1. The CDR3 is made up of 14 amino acids. V lost 8 bases to trimming and J lost 8 bases; unmatched junction nucleotides: 9. Germline values: CDR1 MNHEY, CDR2 SMNVEV (reference sequence). The CDR3 DNA reads TGTGCCAGCGGAAACAGGGGTAGGTATTCACCCCTCCACTTT. Residues: CASGNRGRYSPLHF.

Notes on this clonotype: A much larger clone differs from this one at a single base, so this may be a read error. Here the CDR3 DNA reads TGTGCCAGCAGTTTGAACGGGACAAGTAGGGCCTACGAGCAGTACTTC. Translated, it gives CASSLNGTSRAYEQYF. The genes are TRBV12-3 or TRBV12-4 and TRBJ2-7, with D maybe TRBD1 (6 bases). The V and J ends lost 3 bases and 2 bases respectively, with 17 bases between them. The CDR3 covers 16 residues.

This clonotype was recorded a few times. The chain recombines TRBV3-1 with TRBJ1-3; D is uncertain. The CDR3 is made up of 14 amino acids. V was cut by 4 bases and J by 3 bases, with 10 bases left in between. CDR1 and CDR2 (germline): LGHDT, YNNKEL (reference sequence). CDR3: CASSLLGVGNTIYF. In DNA, the CDR3 is TGTGCCAGCAGCCTTCTGGGCGTTGGAAACACCATATATTTT.

This clonotype has at least ten counts. The CDR3 spells CSAASSGGAWEQYF. CDR3 DNA: TGCAGTGCTGCCAGTAGCGGGGGGGCTTGGGAGCAGTACTTC. The chain has TRBV20-1 and TRBJ2-7; 11 nucleotides match TRBD2. Germline V CDR1 and CDR2: DFQATT, SNEGSKA (reference sequence). V shed 5 bases and J 7 bases; nucleotides not matched to a gene: 10. This CDR3 is built from 14 residues.

In this sample, this clonotype turned up many times. With a much larger clone just one base away, this may be a read error. The gene calls are TRBV7-2 and TRBJ2-5; 9 bases fit TRBD2. CDR3 length equals 15 residues. Germline trimming cut 3 bases from V and 11 bases from J; bases unmatched to any gene: 13. CDR1 is SGHTA, CDR2 FQGNSA, per germline. CDR3 amino acids: CASSLTSGGYNEQYF. CDR3 sequence (DNA): TGTGCCAGCAGCTTGACTAGCGGCGGTTACAATGAGCAGTACTTC.

The chain carries TRBV24-1 and TRBJ2-5, with D perhaps matching TRBD1 (6 bases). This CDR3 has 14 amino acids. Per the germline V gene, CDR1 is KGHDR and CDR2 is SFDVKD. V was trimmed by 1 base and J by 11 bases, leaving 16 bases between them. The CDR3 is CATSDFGTSDEQYF. Here the CDR3 DNA reads TGTGCCACCAGTGATTTCGGGACAAGCGATGAGCAGTACTTC.

The V and J genes are TRBV7-8 and TRBJ2-1, with TRBD2 matching 9 bases. The CDR3 spans 15 residues. In germline, CDR1 is SGHVS, CDR2 FQNEAQ. V shed 3 bases and J 4 bases; nucleotides not matched to a gene: 4. The CDR3 loop reads CASSFGTSRYNEQFF. In DNA form, the CDR3 reads TGTGCCAGCAGCTTTGGGACTAGCCGATACAATGAGCAGTTCTTC.

This clonotype showed up many times. V and J are TRBV6-5 and TRBJ2-3; D is undetermined. The CDR3 has 13 amino acids. Germline CDR1 reads MNHEY; CDR2 reads SVGAGI. Between the trimmed V and J ends, which lost 4 bases and 3 bases, there was a span of 8 bases. CDR3 residues: CASSSTATDTQYF. The CDR3 DNA sequence: TGTGCCAGCAGTTCAACAGCTACAGATACGCAGTATTTT.

This clonotype was observed many times. The V call is TRBV9, the J call TRBJ1-6; maybe TRBD1 (6 bases). This CDR3 contains 15 residues. Germline V gives CDR1 SGDLS, CDR2 YYNGEE. Trimming cost V 2 bases and J 7 bases, with 13 bases left between them. The CDR3 loop reads CASSVQGLGNSPLHF. CDR3 in DNA: TGTGCCAGCAGCGTTCAGGGGCTGGGGAATTCACCCCTCCACTTT.

A few counts support this clonotype. The chain carries TRBV7-6 and TRBJ2-3, with 9 bases identical to TRBD2. The CDR3 contains 16 residues. The V gene end was trimmed by 3 bases and the J gene end by 4 bases; junction bases not matched to a gene: 8. Germline V gene lookup returns CDR1 SGHVS and CDR2 FNYEAQ. The CDR3 DNA reads TGTGCCAGCAGCTTTGAGTCTAGCGGGGTGCCAGATACGCAGTATTTT. It encodes CASSFESSGVPDTQYF.

This clonotype was observed at least ten times. The chain has TRBV7-2 and TRBJ1-5; 8 bases align to TRBD1. This CDR3 comprises 15 residues. Germline V lookup: CDR1 SGHTA, CDR2 FQGNSA. Trimming cost V 3 bases and J 6 bases; bases outside gene matches: 7. The CDR3 loop reads CASSLTGVAGQPQHF. CDR3 coding DNA: TGTGCCAGCAGCTTGACAGGGGTGGCAGGTCAGCCCCAGCATTTT.

This chain links TRBV6-1 with TRBJ2-5; 7 bases are shared with TRBD1. Germline loops: CDR1 MNHNS, CDR2 SASEGT. V dropped 6 bases and J dropped 4; count of bases not matched to a gene: 8. The CDR3 covers 14 residues. The CDR3 reads CASRGTTGRETQYF. Here the CDR3 DNA reads TGTGCCAGCAGGGGAACGACAGGGAGAGAGACCCAGTACTTC.

The rearrangement uses TRBV4-2 and TRBJ2-7, with D hard to call. CDR1 is LGHNA, CDR2 YNFKEQ, per germline. V shed 4 bases and J shed 5 bases, with 18 bases lying between them. The CDR3 is 15 residues long. The CDR3 region has the DNA TGTGCCAGCAGCCCTGACTTATTTAGCCCTCACGAGCAGTACTTC. This encodes CASSPDLFSPHEQYF.

This clonotype was observed at least ten times. This chain joins TRBV6-5 and TRBJ2-3; D ambiguous. The germline V and J ends were trimmed by 6 bases and 4 bases, with 11 bases remaining between them. This CDR3 contains 13 residues. CDR1 is MNHEY, CDR2 SVGAGI, per germline. CDR3 coding DNA: TGTGCCAGCAGCCGACATTCGGCAGATACGCAGTATTTT. Protein product: CASSRHSADTQYF.

The CDR3 sequence is CASSLPGSVPEQYF. In DNA form, the CDR3 reads TGTGCCAGCAGCTTGCCAGGGAGCGTCCCCGAGCAGTACTTC. The chain joins TRBV7-8 to TRBJ2-7; D may correspond to TRBD1 or TRBD2 (5 bases each). The CDR3 spans 14 residues. Trimming took off 3 bases at V and 6 bases at J, with 15 bases between the two ends. CDR1 is SGHVS and CDR2 is FQNEAQ in the germline V gene.

Only a few counts were recorded for this clonotype. This rearrangement joins TRBV28 to TRBJ1-1; D is possibly TRBD1 (6 bases). The V and J ends lost 2 bases and 8 bases respectively, with 12 bases between them. The germline V gene encodes CDR1 MDHEN and CDR2 SYDVKM. The CDR3 is made up of 13 amino acids. CDR3 amino acids: CASSLQGPPEAFF. The CDR3, as DNA: TGTGCCAGCAGTTTACAGGGGCCACCCGAAGCTTTCTTT.